Shown below are 20 T cell receptor beta chains from a single sample sequenced in a study of control samples from healthy donors and cancer patients. Assay used: immunoSEQ multiplex PCR; TCRdb lists only in-frame clones, some missing. The repertoire consists of about 140,000 clones, with 85% to 95% occurring once and the leading ten covering around 12%. What was sequenced was blood. The receptor set was obtained from a man aged 35 to 55 in good health.

The chain combines TRBV5-1 with TRBJ1-2; D remains ambiguous. V was pared by 2 bases and J by 4 bases, with 9 bases between. Germline-derived CDR1 and CDR2 are SGHRS and YFSETQ. The CDR3 sequence is 13 residues long. For the CDR3, the DNA is TGCGCCAGCAGCTTTGACATGGTCTATGGCTACACCTTC. It yields the protein CASSFDMVYGYTF.

The chain has TRBV5-1 and TRBJ1-1, with D possibly being TRBD1 (6 bases). This CDR3 has 14 amino acids. The V gene lost 1 base and the J gene lost 4 bases, with 11 bases spanning the gap. Germline V gene sequence: CDR1 SGHRS, CDR2 YFSETQ. The CDR3 loop reads CASSLWYRATEAFF. The DNA for the CDR3 is TGCGCCAGCAGCTTGTGGTACAGGGCCACTGAAGCTTTCTTT. Looking up the rest from reference TRBV5-1 and TRBJ1-1 gives the full variable domain: KAGVTQTPRYLIKTRGQQVTLSCSPISGHRSVSWYQQTPGQGLQFLFEYFSETQRNKGNFPGRFSGRQFSNSRSEMNVSTLELGDSALYLCASSLWYRATEAFFGQGTRLTVV.

As to this clone: The same CDR3 is also encoded by other DNA sequences in this sample. The chain recombines TRBV9 with TRBJ2-3; D gene ambiguous. Trimming left V 2 bases short and J 2 bases short, with 6 bases between. Germline CDR1 is SGDLS and CDR2 is YYNGEE. This CDR3 region has 13 residues. The CDR3 region is CASSVGSTDTQYF. In nucleotides, the CDR3 is TGTGCCAGCAGCGTTGGCTCCACAGATACGCAGTATTTT.

The chain couples TRBV28 to TRBJ2-7; TRBD1 is a possible D gene (6 bases). The CDR3 loop spans 14 amino acids. Trimming took 6 bases from V and 0 from J, leaving 12 bases between them. Germline V gene sequence: CDR1 MDHEN, CDR2 SYDVKM. CDR3: CASSTRDTSYEQYF. The CDR3 DNA sequence: TGTGCCAGCAGCACACGGGACACCTCCTACGAGCAGTACTTC.

The chain employs TRBV9 and TRBJ1-2; 8 positions match TRBD1. Germline V gene sequence: CDR1 SGDLS, CDR2 YYNGEE. This CDR3 contains 14 residues. Trimming took 4 bases from V and 6 from J; bases not matched to a gene: 8. The CDR3 loop is CASSTTTGAHGYTF. The CDR3 region has the DNA TGTGCCAGCAGCACGACGACAGGGGCTCATGGCTACACCTTC. Full variable domain (missing parts from reference TRBV9 and TRBJ1-2): DSGVTQTPKHLITATGQRVTLRCSPRSGDLSVYWYQQSLDQGLQFLIQYYNGEERAKGNILERFSAQQFPDLHSELNLSSLELGDSALYFCASSTTTGAHGYTFGSGTRLTVV.

Comment on this clone: Different DNA sequences within this sample yield the same CDR3. The chain uses TRBV2 and TRBJ1-5; D perhaps matches TRBD1 (6 bases). The CDR3 has 14 amino acids. V lost 3 bases and J 1 base, leaving 7 bases between the germline ends. The germline gives CDR1 SNHLY, CDR2 FYNNEI. The CDR3 region has the DNA TGTGCCAGCAGTGACAGGGGCAGCAATCAGCCCCAGCATTTT. Its translation: CASSDRGSNQPQHF.

V usage is TRBV30 and J usage is TRBJ2-2; either TRBD1 or TRBD2 may fit D (5 bases each). Germline-derived CDR1 and CDR2 are GTSNPN and SVGIG (reference sequence). Trimming removed 3 bases at V and 7 bases at J, with 15 bases between. This CDR3 is built from 14 residues. CDR3 amino acids: CAWRMGTRGGELFF. DNA for the CDR3: TGTGCCTGGAGGATGGGGACCCGAGGCGGGGAGCTGTTTTTT.

This rearrangement joins TRBV9 to TRBJ1-1; D unclear. The length of the CDR3 is 14 residues. Trimming removed 2 bases from V and 1 base from J, with 9 bases in between. The germline V gene encodes CDR1 SGDLS and CDR2 YYNGEE. The CDR3 loop is CASSVTLENTEAFF. The CDR3 nucleotides are TGTGCCAGCAGCGTCACTCTGGAGAACACTGAAGCTTTCTTT.

The chain couples TRBV11-2 to TRBJ1-4; the match to TRBD1 covers 8 bases. There are 14 residues in the CDR3. Germline V CDR1 and CDR2: SGHAT, FQNNGV. The trim removed 4 bases at V and 8 bases at J, leaving 6 bases unmatched. For the CDR3, the DNA is TGTGCCAGCAGCTCAGGGGGCGCCCGGGAAAAACTGTTTTTT. Protein sequence: CASSSGGAREKLFF.

The gene calls are TRBV24-1 and TRBJ2-1, with D perhaps matching TRBD1 or TRBD2 (6 bases each). CDR1 and CDR2 (germline): KGHDR, SFDVKD. CDR3 length equals 14 residues. V dropped 2 bases and J dropped 8 bases, with 12 bases sitting between them. CDR3 region: CATSDWGALDEQFF. The CDR3 DNA reads as TGTGCCACCAGTGATTGGGGGGCCCTCGATGAGCAGTTCTTC.

The chain uses TRBV30 and TRBJ1-1, with D unresolved. Trimming cost V 2 bases and J 0 bases, with 7 bases left between them. Germline V gene sequence: CDR1 GTSNPN, CDR2 SVGIG (reference sequence). The CDR3 length is 13 residues. DNA of the CDR3: TGTGCCTGGAGTTCAGGCATGAACACTGAAGCTTTCTTT. It specifies CAWSSGMNTEAFF.

V usage is TRBV11-3 and J usage is TRBJ1-5; tentatively, D is TRBD1 (5 bases). The CDR3 consists of 14 residues. V shed 5 bases and J shed 5 bases, with 13 bases lying between them. Germline lookup yields CDR1 SGHNT and CDR2 YENEEA. CDR3 nucleotide sequence: TGTGCCAGCAGCCAATATAGGGGATATCAGCCCCAGCATTTT. Its protein product is CASSQYRGYQPQHF.

The gene calls are TRBV9 and TRBJ2-5; 11 bases fit TRBD2. The CDR3 has 18 amino acids. CDR1 is SGDLS, CDR2 YYNGEE, per germline. With V trimmed by 4 bases and J by 5 bases, 16 bases remained unmatched. The CDR3 DNA follows: TGTGCCAGCAGCCCCTCCGGGACTAGCGGACACGGTGTGGAGACCCAGTACTTC. This encodes CASSPSGTSGHGVETQYF.

The V call is TRBV7-2, the J call TRBJ1-1; D not certain. Germline CDR1 reads SGHTA; CDR2 reads FQGNSA. This CDR3 has 14 residues. Between the trimmed V and J ends, which lost 5 bases and 1 base, there was a span of 11 bases. CDR3 nucleotides: TGTGCCAGCAGCCCCGATTTTCGGAACACTGAAGCTTTCTTT. Amino acid sequence: CASSPDFRNTEAFF.

CDR3 nucleotides: TGTGCCATCAGTGATCAGCGGGAGGACACAGATACGCAGTATTTT. Its protein product is CAISDQREDTDTQYF. This rearrangement joins TRBV10-3 to TRBJ2-3; 9 nucleotides match TRBD2. The V segment lost 3 bases and the J segment 2 bases; nucleotides outside the gene matches: 3. Germline loops: CDR1 ENHRY, CDR2 SYGVKD. The CDR3 is 15 residues long.

The chain links TRBV5-5 to TRBJ2-3, with D tentatively TRBD1 or TRBD2 (5 bases each). The CDR3 runs to 15 residues. The V end was cut by 4 bases, the J end by 2 bases, with 14 bases between. Germline V CDR1 and CDR2: SGHKS, YYEKEE (reference sequence). CDR3 sequence: CASSPGWGYTDTQYF. DNA of the CDR3: TGTGCCAGCAGCCCTGGCTGGGGGTACACAGATACGCAGTATTTT.

The CDR3 is CASSQGSGAGLETQYF. CDR3 DNA sequence: TGTGCCAGCAGCCAAGGCTCAGGGGCGGGACTAGAGACCCAGTACTTC. The V call is TRBV14, the J call TRBJ2-5, with D perhaps given as TRBD1 or TRBD2 (6 bases each). The germline V and J ends were trimmed by 1 base and 4 bases, with 16 bases remaining between them. From germline, CDR1 is SGHDN and CDR2 FVKESK. The CDR3 spans 16 residues.

This chain links TRBV9 with TRBJ2-7, with 12 bases fitting TRBD2. This CDR3 comprises 15 residues. V lost 4 bases and J lost 1; bases outside the gene matches: 3. Germline assignment: CDR1 SGDLS and CDR2 YYNGEE. This chain's CDR3 is CASSPTSGSSYEQYF. Written as DNA, the CDR3 is TGTGCCAGCAGCCCGACTAGCGGGAGTTCCTACGAGCAGTACTTC.

In this sample, this clone turned up once. This chain links TRBV5-1 with TRBJ2-1, with 8 bases aligning to TRBD2. Germline values: CDR1 SGHRS, CDR2 YFSETQ. The CDR3 runs to 15 residues. The V gene end was trimmed by 0 bases and the J gene end by 7 bases; junction bases not matched to a gene: 6. DNA of the CDR3: TGCGCCAGCAGCTTGGCGGGAGGGCCAAGGAATGAGCAGTTCTTC. Translation: CASSLAGGPRNEQFF.

The chain recombines TRBV30 with TRBJ1-5, with 9 bases aligning to TRBD1. This CDR3 spans 19 amino acids. V shed 0 bases and J 0 bases; nucleotides not matched to a gene: 12. Germline V gives CDR1 GTSNPN, CDR2 SVGIG (reference sequence). Here the CDR3 DNA reads TGTGCCTGGAGTGTACTAACGGGACAGGGTAATCGTAGCAATCAGCCCCAGCATTTT. This gives the protein CAWSVLTGQGNRSNQPQHF.